This T cell receptor beta chain was observed in a study of T cell responses to AZD1222 COVID-19 vaccine. V trimming: 0 bases; J trimming: 0 bases; junction bases outside the gene matches: 0. The CDR3 extends over 17 amino acids. CDR1 is MRHNA and CDR2 is SNTAGT in the germline V gene. There are a few counts of this clone. Clones were sequenced by immunoSEQ multiplex PCR, and TCRdb holds only the in-frame ones, with some missing. The profile shows 150,000 to 200,000 clones, approximately 94% of them singletons. J is TRBJ2-6 and V is TRBV6-4; 9 bases fit TRBD2. The receptor was derived from an adult in good health. Sequenced here: peripheral blood, sampled on day 0 of AZD1222 vaccination. For the CDR3, the DNA is TGTGCCAGCAGTGACTCGACTAGCGGCTCTGGGGCCAACGTCCTGACTTTC. Amino acids: CASSDSTSGSGANVLTF.